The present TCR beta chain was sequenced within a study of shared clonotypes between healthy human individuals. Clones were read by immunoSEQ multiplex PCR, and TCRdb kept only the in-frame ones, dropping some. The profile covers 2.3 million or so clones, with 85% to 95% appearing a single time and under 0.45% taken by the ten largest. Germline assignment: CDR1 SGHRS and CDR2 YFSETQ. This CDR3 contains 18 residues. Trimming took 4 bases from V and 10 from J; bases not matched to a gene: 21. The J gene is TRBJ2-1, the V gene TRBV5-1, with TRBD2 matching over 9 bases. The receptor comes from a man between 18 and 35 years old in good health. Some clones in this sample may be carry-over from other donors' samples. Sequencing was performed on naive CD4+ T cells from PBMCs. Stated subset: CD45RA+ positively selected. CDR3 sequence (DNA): TGCGCCAGCAGCCGTCGAACCCTGACTAGCGGCACTACACTAGAGCAGTTCTTC. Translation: CASSRRTLTSGTTLEQFF.